There are a few counts of the clone carrying this T cell receptor (beta chain). Its cognate antigen is unknown. V dropped 1 base and J dropped 2 bases, with 11 bases sitting between them. The CDR3 contains 15 residues. CDR1 MGHRA and CDR2 YSYEKL come from the germline V gene. These data come from a study of T cell repertoires in cytomegalovirus infection. About the research overall: Both CMV infection and a matching HLA type were indicated by public TCR beta signatures. Overall study results and limits: Across the ex vivo response, the dominant clonotypes were HLA-C-restricted CMV-specific TCR beta clonotypes. The study identified carriers of CMV plus the relevant HLA from cumulative public TCR beta family frequency.

TCRdb re-called the reads with MiXCR, one entry per CDR3 protein. The sample yields roughly 640,000 distinct CDR3 sequences, about 24% seen once. The TCR was taken from a human donor in good health (CMV status not recorded). Some clones in this sample may be carry-over from other donors' samples. The sample consisted of CD8+ T cells from PBMCs. The chain uses TRBV4-1 and TRBJ1-1; D perhaps matches TRBD1 (5 bases). Here the CDR3 reads CASSQGWRGNTEAFF. The CDR3 region has the DNA TGCGCCAGCAGCCAAGGATGGAGGGGCAACACTGAAGCTTTCTTT.